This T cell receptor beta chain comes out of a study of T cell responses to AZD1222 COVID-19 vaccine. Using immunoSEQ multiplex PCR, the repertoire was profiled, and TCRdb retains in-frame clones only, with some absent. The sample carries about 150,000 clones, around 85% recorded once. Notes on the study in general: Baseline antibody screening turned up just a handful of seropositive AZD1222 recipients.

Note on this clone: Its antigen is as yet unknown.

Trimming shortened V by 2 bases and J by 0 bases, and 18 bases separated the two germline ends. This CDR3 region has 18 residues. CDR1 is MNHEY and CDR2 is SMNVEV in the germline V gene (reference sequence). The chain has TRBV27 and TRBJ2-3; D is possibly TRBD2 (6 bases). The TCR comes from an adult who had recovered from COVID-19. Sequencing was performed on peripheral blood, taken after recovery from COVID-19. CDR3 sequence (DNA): TGTGCCAGCAGTTTAACGGGAGTGAACAGAACTAGCACAGATACGCAGTATTTT. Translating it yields CASSLTGVNRTSTDTQYF.